These 13 T cell receptor beta chains share one sample of origin, sequenced in a study of CD4 T cells in relation to SARS-CoV-2 and coronaviruses. No antigen is known for these receptors. TCRdb's table, derived via immunoSEQ multiplex PCR, lists solely in-frame clones and lacks some. The sample holds about 36,000 clones, approximately 80% seen once. Sequencing was carried out using naive CD4+ T cells from PBMCs, cultured in vitro. The subset denotes: naive CD4+ T cells isolated by negative enrichment. These receptors all come from an adult with COVID-19.

This chain joins TRBV5-4 and TRBJ1-4; D is ambiguous. The V end was cut by 2 bases, the J end by 2 bases, with 7 bases between. This CDR3 has 14 residues. The germline V gene encodes CDR1 SGHNT and CDR2 YYREEE (reference sequence). The CDR3 sequence: CASSLGRTNEKLFF. CDR3 nucleotides: TGTGCCAGCAGCTTAGGACGGACTAATGAAAAACTGTTTTTT.

This clone has just a few counts. This chain links TRBV28 with TRBJ1-2; D possibly corresponds to TRBD1 (5 bases). Germline loops: CDR1 MDHEN, CDR2 SYDVKM. V lost 3 bases to trimming and J lost 8 bases, with 10 bases between them. The CDR3 consists of 12 residues. Here the CDR3 reads CASSLQGRGYTF. DNA of the CDR3: TGTGCCAGCAGTTTGCAGGGTCGGGGCTACACCTTC.

J is TRBJ1-2 and V is TRBV27; weak D call: TRBD1 (5 bases). CDR3 length: 13 residues. Trimming removed 3 bases from V and 7 bases from J, with 12 bases in between. From germline, CDR1 is MNHEY and CDR2 SMNVEV (reference sequence). The chain's CDR3 is CASSFSGVAGYTF. The CDR3 DNA follows: TGTGCCAGCAGTTTTTCGGGGGTTGCTGGCTACACCTTC.

V usage is TRBV4-1 and J usage is TRBJ2-1; no firm D call. The CDR3 is 15 residues long. Looked up from germline, CDR1 is MGHRA and CDR2 is YSYEKL. Trimming left V 1 base short and J 3 bases short, with 10 bases between. CDR3 region: CASSQVLRGYNEQFF. The CDR3 DNA reads TGCGCCAGCAGCCAAGTATTACGCGGCTACAATGAGCAGTTCTTC.

CDR3 in DNA: TGTGCCAGCAGCACCGCTTTGTGGAGGAGAGCCGGGGAGCTGTTTTTT. Protein product: CASSTALWRRAGELFF. The chain is built from TRBV5-8 and TRBJ2-2; D might be TRBD2 (5 bases). The CDR3 contains 16 residues. From germline, CDR1 is SGHTS and CDR2 YDEGEE. V lost 4 bases, J lost 6 bases, and 19 bases lay in between. The complete variable domain, with remaining parts taken from reference TRBV5-8 and TRBJ2-2, reads EAGVTQSPTHLIKTRGQQATLRCSPISGHTSVYWYQQALGLGLQFLLWYDEGEERNRGNFPPRFSGRQFPNYSSELNVNALELEDSALYLCASSTALWRRAGELFFGEGSRLTVL.

The rearrangement links TRBV27 to TRBJ1-5, with 8 bases fitting TRBD1. The germline V gene has CDR1 MNHEY and CDR2 SMNVEV (reference sequence). Trimming at V came to 7 bases and at J to 6 bases, leaving 8 bases not matched to a gene. The CDR3 has 14 residues. CDR3 coding DNA: TGTGCCAGCATTCGGGCAGGGGGCGGTCAGCCCCAGCATTTT. Amino acid sequence: CASIRAGGGQPQHF.

This clone was seen a single time. This chain links TRBV7-6 with TRBJ2-1, with TRBD2 matching over 9 bases. The V segment lost 6 bases and the J segment 7 bases; nucleotides outside the gene matches: 19. The CDR3 loop spans 18 amino acids. Germline lookup yields CDR1 SGHVS and CDR2 FNYEAQ. CDR3 nucleotides: TGTGCCAGCAGTTTTAAAGCGGGAGGCCACTTTAGGGGTAATGAGCAGTTCTTC. Translated, it gives CASSFKAGGHFRGNEQFF.

There are a few counts of this clone. V usage is TRBV7-8 and J usage is TRBJ2-2, with 9 nucleotides matching TRBD1. V was clipped by 5 bases and J by 8 bases; unmatched bases: 9. The CDR3 is made up of 15 amino acids. Germline V CDR1 and CDR2: SGHVS, FQNEAQ. The CDR3 sequence: CASSSADRGTGELFF. The CDR3 coding sequence is TGTGCCAGCAGCAGTGCGGACAGGGGTACGGGGGAGCTGTTTTTT.

This chain uses TRBV2 with TRBJ2-7; 8 bases agree with TRBD1. Losses at the gene ends were 6 bases for V and 3 bases for J; bases not matched to a gene: 7. This CDR3 is 14 amino acids long. Germline V gives CDR1 SNHLY, CDR2 FYNNEI. The CDR3 region is CASSGQGPGYEQYF. CDR3 DNA sequence: TGTGCCAGCAGCGGACAGGGCCCAGGCTACGAGCAGTACTTC.

This chain links TRBV4-1 with TRBJ2-1; maybe TRBD2 (5 bases). The V and J ends lost 4 bases and 6 bases respectively, with 10 bases between them. CDR1 and CDR2 (germline): MGHRA, YSYEKL. The CDR3 sequence is 13 residues long. In nucleotides, the CDR3 is TGCGCCAGCAGCCGGCTAGCAGCCAATGAGCAGTTCTTC. It yields the protein CASSRLAANEQFF.

The chain is built from TRBV29-1 and TRBJ2-3, with 9 bases lining up with TRBD1. The length of the CDR3 is 19 residues. The V gene's germline CDR1 is SQVTM and CDR2 ANQGSEA. After removal of 2 bases from V and 2 bases from J, the junction contained 17 bases not matched to a gene. CDR3 protein: CSVEWGRPGTGLNTDTQYF. As DNA, the CDR3 is TGCAGCGTTGAATGGGGACGTCCCGGGACAGGGTTGAACACAGATACGCAGTATTTT.

This sequence joins TRBV5-4 and TRBJ2-1; no reliable D call. The CDR3 spans 13 residues. Germline-derived CDR1 and CDR2 are SGHNT and YYREEE (reference sequence). V lost 4 bases to trimming and J lost 2 bases, with 7 bases between them. The CDR3 coding sequence is TGTGCCAGCAGCGGAGAAGCCTACAATGAGCAGTTCTTC. It translates to CASSGEAYNEQFF.

This clone is a singleton in its sample. The rearrangement uses TRBV27 and TRBJ2-6; D uncertain. The length of the CDR3 is 15 residues. Germline V lookup: CDR1 MNHEY, CDR2 SMNVEV (reference sequence). V was pared by 2 bases and J by 4 bases, with 9 bases between. CDR3 sequence (DNA): TGTGCCAGCAGTTTACAGGTACCCGGGGCCAACGTCCTGACTTTC. Translated: CASSLQVPGANVLTF.